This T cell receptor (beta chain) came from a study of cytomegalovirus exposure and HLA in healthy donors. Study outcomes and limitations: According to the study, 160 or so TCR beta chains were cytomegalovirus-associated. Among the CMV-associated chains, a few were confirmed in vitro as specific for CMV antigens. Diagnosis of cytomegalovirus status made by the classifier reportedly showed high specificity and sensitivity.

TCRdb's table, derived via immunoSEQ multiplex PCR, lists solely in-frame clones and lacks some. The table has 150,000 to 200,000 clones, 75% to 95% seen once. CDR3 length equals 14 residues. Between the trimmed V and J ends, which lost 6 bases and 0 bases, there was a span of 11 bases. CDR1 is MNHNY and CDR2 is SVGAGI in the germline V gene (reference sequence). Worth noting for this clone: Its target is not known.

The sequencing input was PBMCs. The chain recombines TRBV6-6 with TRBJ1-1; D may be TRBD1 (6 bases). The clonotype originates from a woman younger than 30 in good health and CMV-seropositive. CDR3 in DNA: TGTGCCAGCAGCCTCAGGGACATGAACACTGAAGCTTTCTTT. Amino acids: CASSLRDMNTEAFF.